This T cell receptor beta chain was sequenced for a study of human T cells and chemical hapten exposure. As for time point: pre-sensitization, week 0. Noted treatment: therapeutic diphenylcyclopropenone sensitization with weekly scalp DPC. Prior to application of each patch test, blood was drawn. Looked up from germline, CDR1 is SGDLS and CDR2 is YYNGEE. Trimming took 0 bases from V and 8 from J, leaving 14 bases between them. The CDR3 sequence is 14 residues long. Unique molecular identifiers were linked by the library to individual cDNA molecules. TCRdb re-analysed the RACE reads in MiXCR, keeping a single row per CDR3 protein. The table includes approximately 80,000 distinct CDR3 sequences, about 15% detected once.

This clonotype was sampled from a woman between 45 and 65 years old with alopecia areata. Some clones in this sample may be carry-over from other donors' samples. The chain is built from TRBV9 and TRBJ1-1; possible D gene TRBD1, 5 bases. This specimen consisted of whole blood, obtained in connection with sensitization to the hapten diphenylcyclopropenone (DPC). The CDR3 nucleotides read TGTGCCAGCAGCGTAGCTCTAGACAGCCGAGAAGCTTTCTTT. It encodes CASSVALDSREAFF.